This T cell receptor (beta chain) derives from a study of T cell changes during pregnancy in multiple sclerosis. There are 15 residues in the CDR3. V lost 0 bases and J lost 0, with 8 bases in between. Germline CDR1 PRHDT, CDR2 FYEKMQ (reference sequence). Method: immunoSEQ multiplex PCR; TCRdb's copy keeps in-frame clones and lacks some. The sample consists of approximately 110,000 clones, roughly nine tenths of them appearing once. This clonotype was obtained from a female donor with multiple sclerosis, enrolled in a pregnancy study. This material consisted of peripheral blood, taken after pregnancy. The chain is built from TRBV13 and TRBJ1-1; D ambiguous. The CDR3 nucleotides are TGTGCCAGCAGCTTAGGCCAGGAGGTGAACACTGAAGCTTTCTTT. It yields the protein CASSLGQEVNTEAFF.